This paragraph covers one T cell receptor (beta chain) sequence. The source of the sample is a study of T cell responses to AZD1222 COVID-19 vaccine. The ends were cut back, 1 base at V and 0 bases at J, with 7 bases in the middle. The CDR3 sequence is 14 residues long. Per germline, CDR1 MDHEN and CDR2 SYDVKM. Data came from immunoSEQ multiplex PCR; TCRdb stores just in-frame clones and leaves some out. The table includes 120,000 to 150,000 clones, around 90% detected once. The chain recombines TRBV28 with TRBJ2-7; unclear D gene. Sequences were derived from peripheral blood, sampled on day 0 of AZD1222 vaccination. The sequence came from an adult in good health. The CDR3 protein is CASSLFTVSYEQYF. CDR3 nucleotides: TGTGCCAGCAGTTTATTCACGGTCTCCTACGAGCAGTACTTC.